The rows below give T cell receptor beta chains drawn from one sample of a study of early T cells in non-severe SARS-CoV-2 infection. One entry per CDR3 protein results from TCRdb running MiXCR on the 5' RACE reads. The sample consists of about 77,000 distinct CDR3 sequences, less than 20% of them appearing once. Sequencing was done on a sample of whole blood. The receptor set was obtained from an adult who was a healthcare worker with PCR-confirmed SARS-CoV-2 infection or an uninfected control (not recorded which). Both conserved end residues are part of each CDR3. D genes are given only for firm matches.

CDR3aa: CASSPDRAYEQYF
v_gene: TRBV5-5
d_gene: NA

CDR3aa: CASSPYIATNEKLFF
v_gene: TRBV19
d_gene: NA

CDR3aa: CASGAYNEQFF
v_gene: TRBV2
d_gene: NA

CDR3aa: CASSVRGAGGTSSYEQYF
v_gene: TRBV5-1
d_gene: TRBD2

CDR3aa: CAISPQGNEQFF
v_gene: TRBV10-3
d_gene: NA

CDR3aa: CSVYGGRAPSSYNEQFF
v_gene: TRBV29-1
d_gene: TRBD2

CDR3aa: CASSSQPRGLNEKLFF
v_gene: TRBV3-1
d_gene: NA

CDR3aa: CASSLLTSGRPNERFF
v_gene: TRBV27
d_gene: TRBD2

CDR3aa: CASSLGRSSLKVGRTQYF
v_gene: TRBV27
d_gene: NA

CDR3aa: CASSYSIKTRDYGYTF
v_gene: TRBV6-5
d_gene: NA

CDR3aa: CASSFPEDSYNEQFF
v_gene: TRBV7-9
d_gene: NA

CDR3aa: CASSWAFEEGLSGANVLIF
v_gene: TRBV4-1
d_gene: NA

CDR3aa: CAWNQGLNTEAFF
v_gene: TRBV30
d_gene: NA

CDR3aa: CSAEGRTDTQYF
v_gene: TRBV20-1
d_gene: NA

CDR3aa: CASSVPASVREVSEQFF
v_gene: TRBV9
d_gene: TRBD2

CDR3aa: CASSFGTVPEKLFF
v_gene: TRBV27
d_gene: TRBD1

CDR3aa: CASSLGASRSSYNEQFF
v_gene: TRBV7-9
d_gene: NA

CDR3aa: CASSPGQGMSSPLHF
v_gene: TRBV5-1
d_gene: TRBD1

CDR3aa: CATSAMGGLGETQYF
v_gene: TRBV24-1
d_gene: NA

CDR3aa: CSASPPPSNYGYTF
v_gene: TRBV20-1
d_gene: NA

CDR3aa: CSGNWGDTEAFF
v_gene: TRBV29-1
d_gene: NA

CDR3aa: CASTPQETQYF
v_gene: TRBV2
d_gene: NA

CDR3aa: CASSDSGRGTDTQYF
v_gene: TRBV10-1
d_gene: NA